This T cell receptor (beta chain) was captured by sequencing in a study of T cells in localized non-small cell lung cancer. Broader study findings: Overall survival was longer when the density of T cells in the blood was higher.

As regards this clone: The antigen is not known.

Libraries were prepared by immunoSEQ multiplex PCR; TCRdb keeps only in-frame clonotypes and omits some of them. This sample has 7,500 to 8,500 clones; roughly three fifths occur once, and the top ten carry about 7.5%. Trimming left V 0 bases short and J 4 bases short, with 11 bases between. The V gene's germline CDR1 is MDHEN and CDR2 SYDVKM. The CDR3 has 15 amino acids. The V call is TRBV28, the J call TRBJ2-3, with D possibly called TRBD1 or TRBD2 (6 bases each). This sequence was found in a male donor aged 60 or over with stage I squamous cell lung carcinoma. Sequencing used lymph node tissue, obtained before any cancer treatment. CDR3 coding DNA: TGTGCCAGCAGTTTATGGGGGGGCGCAGCAGATACGCAGTATTTT. Translation gives CASSLWGGAADTQYF. Supplemented by reference TRBV28 and TRBJ2-3, the full variable domain reads DVKVTQSSRYLVKRTGEKVFLECVQDMDHENMFWYRQDPGLGLRLIYFSYDVKMKEKGDIPEGYSVSREKKERFSLILESASTNQTSMYLCASSLWGGAADTQYFGPGTRLTVL.